Below, 16 T cell receptor beta chains from the same sample are listed, as sequenced in a study of blood T cell repertoires in COVID-19. This table comes from immunoSEQ multiplex PCR, and its TCRdb copy is limited to in-frame clones, with some not included. The sample lists a few hundred thousand clones; about 89% were seen once. Sequenced: peripheral blood. Receptors originate from a man younger than 45 with acute or convalescent COVID-19.

V usage is TRBV6-4 and J usage is TRBJ1-5; TRBD1 might be the D (6 bases). CDR1 and CDR2 from the germline V gene are MRHNA and SNTAGT. The V end lost 4 bases, the J end lost 3 bases, and 13 bases lay between the germline ends. The CDR3 totals 15 residues. The DNA for the CDR3 is TGTGCCAGCAGTGCACAGGGTGGGGACAATCAGCCCCAGCATTTT. It is translated as CASSAQGGDNQPQHF.

This chain links TRBV30 with TRBJ2-7; D is ambiguous. Looked up from germline, CDR1 is GTSNPN and CDR2 is SVGIG (reference sequence). CDR3 length equals 13 residues. Trimming cost V 4 bases and J 7 bases, with 17 bases left between them. The CDR3 region has the DNA TGTGCCTGGACCATCCGGATTGGCGGAGAGCAGTACTTC. Residues: CAWTIRIGGEQYF. The entire variable domain, with the rest obtained from reference TRBV30 and TRBJ2-7, is as follows: SQTIHQWPATLVQPVGSPLSLECTVEGTSNPNLYWYRQAAGRGLQLLFYSVGIGQISSEVPQNLSASRPQDRQFILSSKKLLLSDSGFYLCAWTIRIGGEQYFGPGTRLTVT.

The chain recombines TRBV7-9 with TRBJ2-6, with TRBD2 identical over 12 bases. The V segment lost 5 bases and the J segment 3 bases; nucleotides outside the gene matches: 8. Germline V gene sequence: CDR1 SEHNR, CDR2 FQNEAQ (reference sequence). This CDR3 contains 18 residues. The CDR3 protein is CASSPPSSGRVGANVLTF. CDR3 DNA: TGTGCCAGCAGCCCCCCTTCTAGCGGGAGGGTTGGGGCCAACGTCCTGACTTTC.

The chain uses TRBV27 and TRBJ1-1, with 8 bases identical to TRBD1. With 6 bases clipped from V and 4 bases from J, the junction kept 13 bases outside the gene matches. The CDR3 loop spans 16 amino acids. Germline V gene sequence: CDR1 MNHEY, CDR2 SMNVEV (reference sequence). CDR3 nucleotide sequence: TGTGCCAGCAGACCCAAAGCAGGGGGCGCGGGCACTGAAGCTTTCTTT. Protein product: CASRPKAGGAGTEAFF.

The rearrangement links TRBV6-1 to TRBJ1-2; 7 nucleotides match TRBD1. Germline V gene sequence: CDR1 MNHNS, CDR2 SASEGT. The CDR3 length is 16 residues. V shed 4 bases, J shed 4 bases, and the junction held 12 bases outside the gene matches. In nucleotides, the CDR3 is TGTGCCAGCAGTGGAGGATCCGGGACAGCGGTCTATGGCTACACCTTC. The encoded protein is CASSGGSGTAVYGYTF.

DNA for the CDR3: TGTGCCAGCAGCGCCCTCGGCAGGGGCTATGAGCAGTTCTTC. Amino acid sequence: CASSALGRGYEQFF. This sequence joins TRBV4-2 and TRBJ2-1, with D tentatively TRBD1 (6 bases). CDR3 length equals 14 residues. Germline lookup yields CDR1 LGHNA and CDR2 YNFKEQ. The ends were cut back, 5 bases at V and 8 bases at J, with 16 bases in the middle.

The DNA for the CDR3 is TGTGCCAGCAGCCAAGGGGGGAGCGGGAGGACCGCAGATACGCAGTATTTT. It translates to CASSQGGSGRTADTQYF. The chain has TRBV4-2 and TRBJ2-3; 9 bases are a match to TRBD2. The germline CDR1 and CDR2 sequences are LGHNA and YNFKEQ. V shed 1 base and J 4 bases; nucleotides not matched to a gene: 9. This CDR3 is 17 amino acids long.

This chain connects TRBV18 to TRBJ1-5, with unresolved D. From germline, CDR1 is KGHSH and CDR2 LQKENI. CDR3 length: 13 residues. The germline V and J ends were trimmed by 3 bases and 6 bases, with 9 bases remaining between them. This CDR3 reads CASSPSGIQPQHF. The CDR3 nucleotides read TGTGCCAGCTCACCTTCCGGGATTCAGCCCCAGCATTTT.

This clone was recorded only once. V gene TRBV5-1 combines with J gene TRBJ2-7; D perhaps matches TRBD1 (6 bases). The CDR3 runs 14 residues. Germline V lookup: CDR1 SGHRS, CDR2 YFSETQ. Trimming took off 4 bases at V and 5 bases at J, with 16 bases between the two ends. CDR3 region: CASSPRDNLDEQYF. The CDR3 coding sequence is TGCGCCAGCAGCCCCCGGGACAATCTGGACGAGCAGTACTTC.

In DNA form, the CDR3 reads TGTGCCAGCAGTAGTTTATTAGCTCCCAGGGCGGGGATCGAGCAGTACTTC. Encoded protein: CASSSLLAPRAGIEQYF. The chain uses TRBV28 and TRBJ2-7; tentatively, D is TRBD2 (6 bases). This CDR3 spans 17 amino acids. Germline V gives CDR1 MDHEN, CDR2 SYDVKM. The germline V and J ends were trimmed by 5 bases and 6 bases, with 26 bases remaining between them.

The rearrangement links TRBV11-2 to TRBJ2-2; weak D call: TRBD2 (6 bases). Deletions cut 9 bases from V and 5 bases from J, with 31 bases between. The CDR3 is 19 residues long. Germline CDR1 and CDR2: SGHAT and FQNNGV. The CDR3 protein is CASGRTAGLRTRGTGELFF. DNA of the CDR3: TGTGCCAGTGGGAGGACTGCCGGTTTGAGGACCCGAGGGACCGGGGAGCTGTTTTTT. Full variable domain (remainder filled in from reference TRBV11-2 and TRBJ2-2): EAGVAQSPRYKIIEKRQSVAFWCNPISGHATLYWYQQILGQGPKLLIQFQNNGVVDDSQLPKDRFSAERLKGVDSTLKIQPAKLEDSAVYLCASGRTAGLRTRGTGELFFGEGSRLTVL.

This sequence joins TRBV2 and TRBJ2-1; tentative D call: TRBD2 (6 bases). Trimming removed 7 bases at V and 0 bases at J, with 13 bases between. The CDR3 runs to 15 residues. Germline lookup yields CDR1 SNHLY and CDR2 FYNNEI. This CDR3 reads CASIAGLSSYNEQFF. The CDR3 nucleotides are TGTGCCAGCATTGCCGGACTAAGCTCCTACAATGAGCAGTTCTTC.

The V gene is TRBV19, the J gene TRBJ2-7, with 10 nucleotides matching TRBD2. Germline V gene data show CDR1 as LNHDA and CDR2 as SQIVND (reference sequence). The V gene end was trimmed by 4 bases and the J gene end by 3 bases; junction bases not matched to a gene: 3. The CDR3 sequence is 14 residues long. The CDR3 coding sequence is TGTGCCAGTAGTAGTAGCGGGAGGCGCTACGAGCAGTACTTC. Amino acids: CASSSSGRRYEQYF.

V usage is TRBV6-5 and J usage is TRBJ1-4, with a tentative D call TRBD1 (6 bases). Per germline, CDR1 MNHEY and CDR2 SVGAGI. CDR3 length equals 15 residues. Trimming took off 7 bases at V and 7 bases at J, with 19 bases between the two ends. CDR3 nucleotide sequence: TGTGCCAGCAAACGCCGGGGGGCGCCGGGTGAAAAACTGTTTTTT. Residues: CASKRRGAPGEKLFF.

This chain connects TRBV15 to TRBJ2-4, with 7 positions matching TRBD2. The junction had 19 bases not matched to a gene; V was cut back by 2 bases and J by 6 bases. The CDR3 length is 19 residues. Looked up from germline, CDR1 is LNHNV and CDR2 is YYDKDF (reference sequence). The CDR3 here is CATSRTKSGGDRFSNIQYF. The DNA for the CDR3 is TGTGCCACCAGCAGAACAAAATCTGGGGGGGATCGATTTTCAAACATTCAGTACTTC.

This chain uses TRBV5-1 with TRBJ1-2; perhaps TRBD1 as D (6 bases). V was shortened by 3 bases and J by 4 bases, with 10 bases between the two germline ends. This CDR3 has 13 residues. Germline-derived CDR1 and CDR2 are SGHRS and YFSETQ. The DNA of the CDR3 is TGCGCCAGCAGCTCGGACAGACCCTATGGCTACACCTTC. This codes for CASSSDRPYGYTF.